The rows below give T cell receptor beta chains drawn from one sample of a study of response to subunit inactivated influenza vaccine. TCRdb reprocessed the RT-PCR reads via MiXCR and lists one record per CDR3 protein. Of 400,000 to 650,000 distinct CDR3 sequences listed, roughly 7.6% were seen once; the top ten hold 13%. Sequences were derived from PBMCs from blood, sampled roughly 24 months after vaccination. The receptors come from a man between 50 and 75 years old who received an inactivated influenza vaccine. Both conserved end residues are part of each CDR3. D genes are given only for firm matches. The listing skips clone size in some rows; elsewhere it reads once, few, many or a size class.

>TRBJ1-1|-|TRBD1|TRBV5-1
TGCGCCAGCAGCGAGGGTAGGGGGCGGGAAGCTTTCTTT
CASSEGRGREAFF
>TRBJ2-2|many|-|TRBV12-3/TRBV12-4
TGTGCCTCCGGGGGGCCCACGAACACCGGGGAGCTGTTTTTT
CASGGPTNTGELFF
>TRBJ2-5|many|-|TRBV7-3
TGTGCCAGCAGCTTAGGCGGGACTTCTCAAGAGACCCAGTACTTC
CASSLGGTSQETQYF
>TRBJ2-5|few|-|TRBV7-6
TGTGCCAGCAGCTTGGGATTTACGGAGACCCAGTACTTC
CASSLGFTETQYF
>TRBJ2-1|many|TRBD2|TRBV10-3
TGTGCCCTAAAATCGGGGGAGGGCATCGGGAACAATGAGCAGTTCTTC
CALKSGEGIGNNEQFF
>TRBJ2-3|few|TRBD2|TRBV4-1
TGCGCCAGCAGCCAAGAAGGAGGTAGCGGGGGGTACCTCACAGATACGCAGTATTTT
CASSQEGGSGGYLTDTQYF
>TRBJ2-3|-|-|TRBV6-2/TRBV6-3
TGTGCCAGCAGTTACTGGCCGGACCTGTATCCTAGAGATACGCAGTATTTT
CASSYWPDLYPRDTQYF
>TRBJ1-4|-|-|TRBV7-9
TGTGCCAGCAGCTTAGACAGGGCAAATGAAAAACTGTTTTTT
CASSLDRANEKLFF
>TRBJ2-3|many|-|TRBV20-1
TGCAGCCTCAACCGGGGCGGACACACAGATACGCAGTATTTT
CSLNRGGHTDTQYF
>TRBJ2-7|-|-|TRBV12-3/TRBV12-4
TGTGCCAGCAGTATGCGGGCAAGCGGGCGTAGCACCTACGAGCAGTACTTC
CASSMRASGRSTYEQYF
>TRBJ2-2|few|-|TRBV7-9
TGTGCCAGCAGCTTAGCAGTGGGGGGCGCCCAGAGAGGCGAGCTGTTTTTT
CASSLAVGGAQRGELFF
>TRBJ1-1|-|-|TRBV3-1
TGTGCCAGCAGTCCAAGGGACACCATCATCTTGAACACTGAAGCTTTCTTT
CASSPRDTIILNTEAFF
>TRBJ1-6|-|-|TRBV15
TGTGCCACCAGCGGAGAAAATTCACCCCTCCACTTT
CATSGENSPLHF
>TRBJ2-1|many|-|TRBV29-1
TGCAGCGTTGAAGATCTAAGGGACACCAACAATGAGCAGTTCTTC
CSVEDLRDTNNEQFF
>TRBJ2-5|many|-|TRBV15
TGTGCCACCAGCAGAGATAGAGGAGAGACCCAGTACTTC
CATSRDRGETQYF
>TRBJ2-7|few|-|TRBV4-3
TGCGCCAGCAGCCAAGGCCAGAGATCCTACGAGCAGTACTTC
CASSQGQRSYEQYF
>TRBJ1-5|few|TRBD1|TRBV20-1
TGCAGTGCGCGACAGGGCTTGCAGCCCCAGCATTTT
CSARQGLQPQHF
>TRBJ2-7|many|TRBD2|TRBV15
TGTGCCACCAGCCCCCGGGGAGGGGACGAGCAGTACTTC
CATSPRGGDEQYF
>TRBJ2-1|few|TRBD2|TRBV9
TGTGCCAGCAGCATGGGACTAGCGGGAGGCGGTGAGCAGTTCTTC
CASSMGLAGGGEQFF
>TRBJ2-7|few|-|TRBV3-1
TGTGCCAGCAGCCGGCAAGACTCCTACGAGCAGTACTTC
CASSRQDSYEQYF
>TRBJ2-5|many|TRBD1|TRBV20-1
TGCAGTGCTAGAATGGGGACAGTCCCCGAAGAGACCCAGTACTTC
CSARMGTVPEETQYF
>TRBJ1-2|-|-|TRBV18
TGTGCCAGCTCATATAACGACTATGGCTACACCTTC
CASSYNDYGYTF
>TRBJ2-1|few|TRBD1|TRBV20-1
TGCAGTGCTAGAGATCCGGGACAGGGGGCAAGGCATGAGCAGTTCTTC
CSARDPGQGARHEQFF
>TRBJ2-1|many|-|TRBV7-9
TGTGCCAGCAGCTTAGTGACTAGCTCCTACAATGAGCAGTTCTTC
CASSLVTSSYNEQFF
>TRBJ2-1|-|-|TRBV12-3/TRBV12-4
TGTGCCAGCAGTTTTGCGGGGGCCTCCTACAATGAGCGTTTCTTC
CASSFAGASYNERFF
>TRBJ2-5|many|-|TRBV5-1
TGCGCCAGCAGCTTGGAGGGGGGAGAGACCCAGTACTTC
CASSLEGGETQYF
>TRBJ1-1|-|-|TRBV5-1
TGCGCCAGCAGCTTGAGTGAGAGGGGTGAAGCTTTCTTT
CASSLSERGEAFF
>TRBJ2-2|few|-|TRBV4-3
TGCGCCAGCAGCCACGAACGCACCGGGGAGCTGTTTTTT
CASSHERTGELFF
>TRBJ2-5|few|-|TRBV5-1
TGCGCCAGCAGCTTGTTGGGCCGGCGAGAGACCCAGTACTTC
CASSLLGRRETQYF
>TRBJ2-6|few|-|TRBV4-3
TGCGCCAGCAGCCAAGGACCGTTTTCTAGCTCTGGGGCCAACGTCCTGACTTTC
CASSQGPFSSSGANVLTF
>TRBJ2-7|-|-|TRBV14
TGTGCCAGCAGCCAAACCGGGACAACTACCTACGAGCAGTACTTC
CASSQTGTTTYEQYF
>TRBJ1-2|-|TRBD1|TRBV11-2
TGTGCCAGCAGCTTAGTCCGGGACAGGGTGGAAGGCTACACCTTC
CASSLVRDRVEGYTF
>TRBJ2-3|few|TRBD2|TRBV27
TGTGCCAGCAGTAGCGGGACTCCCCCTAGCACAGATACGCAGTATTTT
CASSSGTPPSTDTQYF
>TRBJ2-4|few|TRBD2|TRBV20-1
TGCAGTGCTAGTCGAGGGGTAGCGGGCAAAAACATTCAGTACTTC
CSASRGVAGKNIQYF
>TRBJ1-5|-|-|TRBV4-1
TGCGCCAGCAGCCAGCTACAGAATCAGCCCCAGCATTTT
CASSQLQNQPQHF
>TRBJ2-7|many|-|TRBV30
TGTGCCTGGAAGGACTTTTCGACCTACGAGCAGTACTTC
CAWKDFSTYEQYF
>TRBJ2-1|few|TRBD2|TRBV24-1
TGTGCCACCAGTGATTCCGGACTAGCGTCCAAGGAAGTGTTCTTC
CATSDSGLASKEVFF
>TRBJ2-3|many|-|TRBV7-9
TGTGCCAGCAGCTTAAGCGTCTCCACAGATACGCAGTATTTT
CASSLSVSTDTQYF
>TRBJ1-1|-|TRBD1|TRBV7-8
TGTGCCAGCAGCCCCCCGAGGGACAGGGGAGCCAAAGTCGGAGCTTTCTTT
CASSPPRDRGAKVGAFF
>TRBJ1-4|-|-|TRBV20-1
TGCAGTGCTAGAAGGCCCTCCGCCGGGGAAAAACTGTTTTTT
CSARRPSAGEKLFF
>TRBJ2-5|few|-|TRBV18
TGTGCCAGCTCTCGGGACAAGCAAGAGACCCAGTACTTC
CASSRDKQETQYF
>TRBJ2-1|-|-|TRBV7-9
TGTGCCAGCAGCTCGCCCGCCGACGGGGGTATCTCCAATGAGCAGTTCTTC
CASSSPADGGISNEQFF
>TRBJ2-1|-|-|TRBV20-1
TGCAGTGCTACTATGGAGGAGCAGTTCTTC
CSATMEEQFF
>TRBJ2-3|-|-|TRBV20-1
TGCAGTGCTAGGAAGGGGGGGAAGGATACGCAGTATTTT
CSARKGGKDTQYF
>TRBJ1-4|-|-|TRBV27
TGTGCCAGCAGCGACCGACGATGGGGGGAAAAACTGTTTTTT
CASSDRRWGEKLFF
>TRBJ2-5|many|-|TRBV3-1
TGTGCCAGCAGCCAAGTGTCCCAATGGTACTTC
CASSQVSQWYF
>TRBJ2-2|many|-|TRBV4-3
TGCGCCAGCAGCCAATTTTGGGGGGGGCCACCGGGGGAGCTGTTTTTT
CASSQFWGGPPGELFF
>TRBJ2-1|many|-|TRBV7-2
TGTGCCAGCAGCGAGCGACACCCCTCCTACAATGAGCAGTTCTTC
CASSERHPSYNEQFF
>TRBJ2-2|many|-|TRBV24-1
TGTGCCACCAGTGATTCTGGGACGAACACCGGGGAGCTGTTTTTT
CATSDSGTNTGELFF
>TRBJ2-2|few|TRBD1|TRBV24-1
TGTGCCACCAGTGATTCTCAGGGGGCTCGCACCGGGGAGCTGTTTTTT
CATSDSQGARTGELFF
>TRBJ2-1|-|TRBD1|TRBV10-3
TGTGCCATCAGTGAGTCCGGGACAGAAGGATGGGATGAGCAGTTCTTC
CAISESGTEGWDEQFF
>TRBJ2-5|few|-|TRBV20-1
TGCAGTGCTAGGGTATCGATAGCGCACAGTCGGGAGACCCAGTACTTC
CSARVSIAHSRETQYF
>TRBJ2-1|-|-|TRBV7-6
TGTGCCAGCAGGGGCGGGCATGAGCAGTTCTTC
CASRGGHEQFF